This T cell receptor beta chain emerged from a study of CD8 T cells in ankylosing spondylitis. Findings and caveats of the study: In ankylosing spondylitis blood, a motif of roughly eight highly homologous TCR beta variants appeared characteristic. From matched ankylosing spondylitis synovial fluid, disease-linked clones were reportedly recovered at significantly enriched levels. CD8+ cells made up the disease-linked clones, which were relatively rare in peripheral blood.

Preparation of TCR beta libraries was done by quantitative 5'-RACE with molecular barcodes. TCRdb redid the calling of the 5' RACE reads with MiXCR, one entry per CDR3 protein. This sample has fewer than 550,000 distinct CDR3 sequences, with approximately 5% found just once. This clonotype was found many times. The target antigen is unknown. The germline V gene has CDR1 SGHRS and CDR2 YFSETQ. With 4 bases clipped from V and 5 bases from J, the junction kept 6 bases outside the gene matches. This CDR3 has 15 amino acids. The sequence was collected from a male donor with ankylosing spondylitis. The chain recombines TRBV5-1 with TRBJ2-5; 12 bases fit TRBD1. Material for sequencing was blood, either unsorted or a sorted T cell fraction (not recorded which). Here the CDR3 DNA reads TGCGCCAGCAGCCCCGGGACAGGGGGCGGTGAGACCCAGTACTTC. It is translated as CASSPGTGGGETQYF.